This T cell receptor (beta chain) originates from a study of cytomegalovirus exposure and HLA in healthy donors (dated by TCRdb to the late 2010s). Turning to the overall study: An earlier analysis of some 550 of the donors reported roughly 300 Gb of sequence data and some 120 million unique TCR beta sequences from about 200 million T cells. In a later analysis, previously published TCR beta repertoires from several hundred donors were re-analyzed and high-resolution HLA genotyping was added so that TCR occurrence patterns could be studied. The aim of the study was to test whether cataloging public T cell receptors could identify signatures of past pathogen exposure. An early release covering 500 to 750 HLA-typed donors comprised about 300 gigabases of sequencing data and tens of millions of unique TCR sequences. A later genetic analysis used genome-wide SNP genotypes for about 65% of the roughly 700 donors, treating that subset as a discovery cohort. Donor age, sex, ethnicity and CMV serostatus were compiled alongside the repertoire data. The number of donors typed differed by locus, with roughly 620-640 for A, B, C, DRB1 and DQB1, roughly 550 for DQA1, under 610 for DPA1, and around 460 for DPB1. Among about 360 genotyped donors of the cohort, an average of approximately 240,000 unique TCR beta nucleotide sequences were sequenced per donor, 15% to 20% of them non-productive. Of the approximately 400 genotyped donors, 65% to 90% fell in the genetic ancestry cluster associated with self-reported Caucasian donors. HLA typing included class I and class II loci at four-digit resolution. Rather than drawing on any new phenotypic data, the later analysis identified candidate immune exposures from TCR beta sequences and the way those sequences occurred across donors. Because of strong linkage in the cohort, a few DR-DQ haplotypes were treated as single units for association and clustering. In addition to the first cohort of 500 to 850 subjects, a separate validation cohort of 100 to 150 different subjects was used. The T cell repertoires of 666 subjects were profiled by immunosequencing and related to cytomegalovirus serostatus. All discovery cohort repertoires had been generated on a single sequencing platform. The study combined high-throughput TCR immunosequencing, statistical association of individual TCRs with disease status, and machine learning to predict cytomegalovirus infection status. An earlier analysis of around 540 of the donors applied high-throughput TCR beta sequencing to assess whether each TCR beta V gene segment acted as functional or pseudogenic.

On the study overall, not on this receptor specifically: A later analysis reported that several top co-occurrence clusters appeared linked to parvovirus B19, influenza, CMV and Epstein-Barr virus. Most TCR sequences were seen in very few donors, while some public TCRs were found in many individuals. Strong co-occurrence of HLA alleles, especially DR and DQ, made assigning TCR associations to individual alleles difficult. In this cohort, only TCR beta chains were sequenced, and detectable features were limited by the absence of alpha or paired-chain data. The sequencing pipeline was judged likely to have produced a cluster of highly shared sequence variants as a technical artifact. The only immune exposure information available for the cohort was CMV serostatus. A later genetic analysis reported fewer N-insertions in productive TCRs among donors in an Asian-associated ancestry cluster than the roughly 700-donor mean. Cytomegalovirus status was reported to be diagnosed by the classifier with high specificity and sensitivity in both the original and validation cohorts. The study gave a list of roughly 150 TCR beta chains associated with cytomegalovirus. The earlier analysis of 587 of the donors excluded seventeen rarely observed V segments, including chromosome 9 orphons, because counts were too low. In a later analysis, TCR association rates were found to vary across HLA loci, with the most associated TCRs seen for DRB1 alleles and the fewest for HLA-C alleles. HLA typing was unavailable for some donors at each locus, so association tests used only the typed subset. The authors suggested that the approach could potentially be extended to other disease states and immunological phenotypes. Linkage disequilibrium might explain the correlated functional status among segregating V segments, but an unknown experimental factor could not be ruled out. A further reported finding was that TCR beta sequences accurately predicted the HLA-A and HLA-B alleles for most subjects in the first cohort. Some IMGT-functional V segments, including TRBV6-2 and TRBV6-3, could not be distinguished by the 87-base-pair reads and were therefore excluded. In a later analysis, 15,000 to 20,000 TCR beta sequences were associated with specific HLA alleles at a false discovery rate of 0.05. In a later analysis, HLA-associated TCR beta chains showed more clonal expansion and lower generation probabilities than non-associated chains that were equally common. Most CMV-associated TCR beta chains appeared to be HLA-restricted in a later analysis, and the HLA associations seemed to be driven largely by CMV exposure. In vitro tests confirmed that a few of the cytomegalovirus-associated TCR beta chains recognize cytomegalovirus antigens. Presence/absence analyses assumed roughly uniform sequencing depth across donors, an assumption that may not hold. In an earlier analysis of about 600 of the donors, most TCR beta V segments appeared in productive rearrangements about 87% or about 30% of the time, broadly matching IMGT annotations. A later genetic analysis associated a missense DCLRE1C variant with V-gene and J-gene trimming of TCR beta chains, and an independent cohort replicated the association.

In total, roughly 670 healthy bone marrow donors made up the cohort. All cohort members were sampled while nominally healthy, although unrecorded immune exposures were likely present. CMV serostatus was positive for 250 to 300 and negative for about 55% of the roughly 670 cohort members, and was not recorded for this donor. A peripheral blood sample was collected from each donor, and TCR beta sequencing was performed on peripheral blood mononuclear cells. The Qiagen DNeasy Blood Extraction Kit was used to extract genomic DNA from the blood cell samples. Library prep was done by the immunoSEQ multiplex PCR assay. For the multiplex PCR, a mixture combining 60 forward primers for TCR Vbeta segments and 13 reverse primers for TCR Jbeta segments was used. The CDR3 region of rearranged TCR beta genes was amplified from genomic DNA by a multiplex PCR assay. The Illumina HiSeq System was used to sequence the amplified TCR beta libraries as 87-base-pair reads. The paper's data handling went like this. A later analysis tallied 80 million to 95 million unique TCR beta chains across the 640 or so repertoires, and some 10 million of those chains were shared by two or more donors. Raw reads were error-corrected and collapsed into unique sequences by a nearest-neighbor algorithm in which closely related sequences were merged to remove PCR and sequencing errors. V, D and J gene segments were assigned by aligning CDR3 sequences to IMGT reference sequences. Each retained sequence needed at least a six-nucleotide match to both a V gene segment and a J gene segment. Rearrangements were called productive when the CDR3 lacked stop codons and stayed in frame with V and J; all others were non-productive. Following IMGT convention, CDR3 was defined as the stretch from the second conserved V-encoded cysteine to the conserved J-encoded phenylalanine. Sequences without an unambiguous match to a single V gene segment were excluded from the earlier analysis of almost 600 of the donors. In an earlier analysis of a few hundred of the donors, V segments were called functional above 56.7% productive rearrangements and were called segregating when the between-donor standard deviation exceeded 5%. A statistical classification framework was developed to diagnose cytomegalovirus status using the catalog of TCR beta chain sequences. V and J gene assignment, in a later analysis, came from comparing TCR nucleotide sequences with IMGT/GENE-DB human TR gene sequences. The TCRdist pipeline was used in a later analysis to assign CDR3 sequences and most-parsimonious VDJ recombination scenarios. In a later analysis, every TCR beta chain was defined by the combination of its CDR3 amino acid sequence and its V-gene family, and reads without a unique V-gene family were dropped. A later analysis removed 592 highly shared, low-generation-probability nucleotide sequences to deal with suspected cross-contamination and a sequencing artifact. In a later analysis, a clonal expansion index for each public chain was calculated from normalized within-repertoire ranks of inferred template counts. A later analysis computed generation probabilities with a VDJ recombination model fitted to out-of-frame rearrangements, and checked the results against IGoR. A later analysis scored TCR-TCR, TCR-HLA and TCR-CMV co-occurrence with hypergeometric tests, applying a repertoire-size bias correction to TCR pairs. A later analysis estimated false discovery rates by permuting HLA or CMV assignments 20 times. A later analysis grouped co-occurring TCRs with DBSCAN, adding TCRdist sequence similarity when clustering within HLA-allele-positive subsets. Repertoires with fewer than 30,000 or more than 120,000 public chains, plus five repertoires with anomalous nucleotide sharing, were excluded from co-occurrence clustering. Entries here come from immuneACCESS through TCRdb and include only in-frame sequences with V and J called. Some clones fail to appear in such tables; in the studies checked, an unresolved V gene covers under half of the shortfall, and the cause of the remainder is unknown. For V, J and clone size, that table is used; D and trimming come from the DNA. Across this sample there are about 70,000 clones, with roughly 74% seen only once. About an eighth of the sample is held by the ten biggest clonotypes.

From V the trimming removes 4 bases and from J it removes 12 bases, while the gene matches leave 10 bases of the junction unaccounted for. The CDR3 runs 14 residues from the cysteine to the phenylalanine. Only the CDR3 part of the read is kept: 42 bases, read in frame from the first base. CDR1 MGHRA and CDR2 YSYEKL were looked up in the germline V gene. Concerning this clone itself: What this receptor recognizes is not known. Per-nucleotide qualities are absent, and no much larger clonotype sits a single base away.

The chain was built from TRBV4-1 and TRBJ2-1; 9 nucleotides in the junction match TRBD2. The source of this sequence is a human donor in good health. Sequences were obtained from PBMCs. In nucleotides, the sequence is TGCGCCAGCAGCCCCATGGGACTAGCTGCCGTGCAGTTCTTC. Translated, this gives CASSPMGLAAVQFF.